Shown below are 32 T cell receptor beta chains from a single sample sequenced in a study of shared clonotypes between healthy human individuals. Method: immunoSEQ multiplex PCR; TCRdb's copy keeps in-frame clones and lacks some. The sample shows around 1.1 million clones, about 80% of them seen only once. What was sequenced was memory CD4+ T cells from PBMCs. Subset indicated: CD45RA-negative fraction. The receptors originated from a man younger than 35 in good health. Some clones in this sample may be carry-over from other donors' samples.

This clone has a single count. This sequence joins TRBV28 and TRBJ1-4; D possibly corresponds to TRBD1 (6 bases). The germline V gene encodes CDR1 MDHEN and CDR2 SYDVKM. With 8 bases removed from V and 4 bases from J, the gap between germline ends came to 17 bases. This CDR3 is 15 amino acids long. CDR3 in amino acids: CASCRGGHSNEKLFF. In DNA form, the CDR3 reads TGTGCCAGCTGCCGGGGGGGACACAGTAATGAAAAACTGTTTTTT.

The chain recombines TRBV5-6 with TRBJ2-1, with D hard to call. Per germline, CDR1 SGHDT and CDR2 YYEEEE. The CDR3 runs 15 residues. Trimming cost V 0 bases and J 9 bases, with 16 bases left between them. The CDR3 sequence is CASSLGGLDFGEQFF. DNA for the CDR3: TGTGCCAGCAGCTTGGGGGGTTTGGATTTTGGTGAGCAGTTCTTC.

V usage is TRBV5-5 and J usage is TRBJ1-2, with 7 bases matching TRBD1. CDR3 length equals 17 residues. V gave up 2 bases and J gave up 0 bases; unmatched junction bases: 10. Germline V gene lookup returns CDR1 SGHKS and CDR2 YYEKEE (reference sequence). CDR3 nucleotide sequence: TGTGCCAGCAGCTTACAGTCAGGGACAGCTGCTAACTATGGCTACACCTTC. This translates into CASSLQSGTAANYGYTF. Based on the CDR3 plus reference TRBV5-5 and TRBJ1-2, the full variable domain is DAGVTQSPTHLIKTRGQQVTLRCSPISGHKSVSWYQQVLGQGPQFIFQYYEKEERGRGNFPDRFSARQFPNYSSELNVNALLLGDSALYLCASSLQSGTAANYGYTFGSGTRLTVV.

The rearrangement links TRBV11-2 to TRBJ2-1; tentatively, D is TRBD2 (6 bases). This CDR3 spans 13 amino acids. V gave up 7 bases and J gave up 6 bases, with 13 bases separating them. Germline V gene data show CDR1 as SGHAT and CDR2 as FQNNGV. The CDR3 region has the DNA TGTGCCAGCAAAACGGGGGTAAGCAATGAGCAGTTCTTC. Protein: CASKTGVSNEQFF.

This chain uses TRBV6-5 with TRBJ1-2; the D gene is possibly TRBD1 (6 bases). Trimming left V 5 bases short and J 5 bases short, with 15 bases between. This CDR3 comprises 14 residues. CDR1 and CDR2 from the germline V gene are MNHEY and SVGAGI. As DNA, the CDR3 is TGTGCCAGCAGTCGCCATGGGACATCTTATGGCTACACCTTC. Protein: CASSRHGTSYGYTF.

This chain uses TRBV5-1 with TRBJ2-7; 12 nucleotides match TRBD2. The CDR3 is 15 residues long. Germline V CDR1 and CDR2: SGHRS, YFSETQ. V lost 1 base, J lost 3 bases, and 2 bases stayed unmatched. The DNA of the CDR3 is TGCGCCAGCAGCTTGACTAGCGGGAGGTACTACGAGCAGTACTTC. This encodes CASSLTSGRYYEQYF. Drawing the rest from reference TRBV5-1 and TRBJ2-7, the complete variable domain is KAGVTQTPRYLIKTRGQQVTLSCSPISGHRSVSWYQQTPGQGLQFLFEYFSETQRNKGNFPGRFSGRQFSNSRSEMNVSTLELGDSALYLCASSLTSGRYYEQYFGPGTRLTVT.

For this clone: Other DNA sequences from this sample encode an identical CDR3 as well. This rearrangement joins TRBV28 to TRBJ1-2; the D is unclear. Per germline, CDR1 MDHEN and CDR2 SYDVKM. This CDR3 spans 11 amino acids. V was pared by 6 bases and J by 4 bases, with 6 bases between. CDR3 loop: CASSPGYGYTF. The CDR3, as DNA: TGTGCCAGCAGCCCAGGCTATGGCTACACCTTC.

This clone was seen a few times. The CDR3 loop reads CASSKEESYGYTF. DNA of the CDR3: TGTGCCAGCAGCAAAGAAGAGAGCTATGGCTACACCTTC. The genes are TRBV21-1 and TRBJ1-2. TRBV21-1 counts as a pseudogene. CDR3 length: 13 residues.

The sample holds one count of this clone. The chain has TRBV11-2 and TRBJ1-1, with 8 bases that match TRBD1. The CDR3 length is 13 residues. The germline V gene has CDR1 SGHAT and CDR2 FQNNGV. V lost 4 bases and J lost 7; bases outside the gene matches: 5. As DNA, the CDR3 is TGTGCCAGCAGCTATCGAGACAGGGGTGAAGCTTTCTTT. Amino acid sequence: CASSYRDRGEAFF.

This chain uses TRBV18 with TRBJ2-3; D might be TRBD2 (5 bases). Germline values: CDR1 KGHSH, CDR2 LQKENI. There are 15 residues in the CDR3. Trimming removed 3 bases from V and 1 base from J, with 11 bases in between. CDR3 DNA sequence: TGTGCCAGCTCACCGACTATCACGGGCACAGATACGCAGTATTTT. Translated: CASSPTITGTDTQYF.

In nucleotides, the CDR3 is TGTGCCAGCAGTGAAGCGCGGGGTAGCTACGAGCAGTACTTC. Protein: CASSEARGSYEQYF. The J gene is TRBJ2-7, the V gene TRBV2, with D perhaps TRBD2 (6 bases). V was pared by 0 bases and J by 3 bases, with 9 bases between. Germline-derived CDR1 and CDR2 are SNHLY and FYNNEI. The CDR3 covers 14 residues.

CDR3 nucleotide sequence: TGCGCCAGCAGCCAAGATGTTCAAGGGGGATACACTGAAGCTTTCTTT. It codes for CASSQDVQGGYTEAFF. The V call is TRBV4-1, the J call TRBJ1-1; TRBD1 is a possible D gene (6 bases). CDR3 size: 16 residues. Per the germline V gene, CDR1 is MGHRA and CDR2 is YSYEKL. Trimming stripped 0 bases from V and 3 bases from J, with 14 bases between.

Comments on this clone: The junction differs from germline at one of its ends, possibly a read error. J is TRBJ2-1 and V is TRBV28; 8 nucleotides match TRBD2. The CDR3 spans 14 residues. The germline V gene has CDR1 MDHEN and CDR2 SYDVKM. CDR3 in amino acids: CASGIAGLYKEQFF. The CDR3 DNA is TGTGCCAGCGGGATAGCGGGACTATACAAGGAGCAGTTCTTC. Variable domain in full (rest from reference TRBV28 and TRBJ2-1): DVKVTQSSRYLVKRTGEKVFLECVQDMDHENMFWYRQDPGLGLRLIYFSYDVKMKEKGDIPEGYSVSREKKERFSLILESASTNQTSMYLCASGIAGLYKEQFFGPGTRLTVL.

CDR3 coding DNA: TGTGCCAGCAGGAGCCCAGGCACCGGGGAGCTGTTTTTT. Its translation: CASRSPGTGELFF. The rearrangement links TRBV7-9 to TRBJ2-2, with unresolved D. Germline CDR1 and CDR2: SEHNR and FQNEAQ (reference sequence). CDR3 length: 13 amino acids. V was trimmed by 6 bases and J by 4 bases, leaving 9 bases between them.

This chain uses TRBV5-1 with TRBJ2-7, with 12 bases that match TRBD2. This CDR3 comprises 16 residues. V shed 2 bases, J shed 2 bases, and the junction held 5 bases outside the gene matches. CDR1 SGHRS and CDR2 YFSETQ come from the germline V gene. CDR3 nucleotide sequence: TGCGCCAGCAGCTTCGGACTAGCGGGACTAACCTACGAGCAGTACTTC. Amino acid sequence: CASSFGLAGLTYEQYF.

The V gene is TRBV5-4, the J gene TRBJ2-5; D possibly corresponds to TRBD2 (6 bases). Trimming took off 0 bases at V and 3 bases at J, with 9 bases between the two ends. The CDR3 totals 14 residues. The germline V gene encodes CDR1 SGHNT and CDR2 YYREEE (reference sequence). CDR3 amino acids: CASSLGGVKETQYF. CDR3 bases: TGTGCCAGCAGCTTGGGGGGGGTGAAAGAGACCCAGTACTTC.

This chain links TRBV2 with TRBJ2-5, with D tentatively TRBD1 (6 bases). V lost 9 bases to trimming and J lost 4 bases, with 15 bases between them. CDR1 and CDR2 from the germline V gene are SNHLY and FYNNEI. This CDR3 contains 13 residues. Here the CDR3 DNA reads TGTGCCAGGAAAAGACAGGCCCCAGAGACCCAGTACTTC. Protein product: CARKRQAPETQYF. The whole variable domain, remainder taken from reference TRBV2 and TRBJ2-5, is EPEVTQTPSHQVTQMGQEVILRCVPISNHLYFYWYRQILGQKVEFLVSFYNNEISEKSEIFDDQFSVERPDGSNFTLKIRSTKLEDSAMYFCARKRQAPETQYFGPGTRLLVL.

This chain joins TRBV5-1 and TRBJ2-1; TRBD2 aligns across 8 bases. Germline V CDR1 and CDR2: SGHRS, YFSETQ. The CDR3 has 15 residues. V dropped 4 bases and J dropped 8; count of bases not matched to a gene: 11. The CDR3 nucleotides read TGCGCCAGCAGCGTCCAAGCGGGAGCCGTTGATGAGCAGTTCTTC. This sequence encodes CASSVQAGAVDEQFF.

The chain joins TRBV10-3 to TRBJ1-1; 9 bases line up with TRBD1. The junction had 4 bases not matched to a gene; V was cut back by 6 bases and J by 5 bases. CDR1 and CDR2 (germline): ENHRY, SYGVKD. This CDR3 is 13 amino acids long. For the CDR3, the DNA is TGTGCCATCAGGGAACAGGGGGCAACTGAAGCTTTCTTT. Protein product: CAIREQGATEAFF.

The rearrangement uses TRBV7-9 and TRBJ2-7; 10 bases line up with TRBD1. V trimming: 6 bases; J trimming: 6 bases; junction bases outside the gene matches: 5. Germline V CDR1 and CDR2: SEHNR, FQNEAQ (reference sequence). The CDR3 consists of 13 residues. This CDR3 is CASRGTGVGEQYF. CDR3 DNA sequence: TGTGCCAGCAGAGGGACAGGGGTGGGCGAGCAGTACTTC.

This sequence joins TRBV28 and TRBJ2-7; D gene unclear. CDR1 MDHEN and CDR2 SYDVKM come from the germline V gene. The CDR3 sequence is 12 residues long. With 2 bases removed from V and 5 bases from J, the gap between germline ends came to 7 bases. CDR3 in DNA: TGTGCCAGCAGTTTAATATCAGACGAGCAGTACTTC. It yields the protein CASSLISDEQYF.

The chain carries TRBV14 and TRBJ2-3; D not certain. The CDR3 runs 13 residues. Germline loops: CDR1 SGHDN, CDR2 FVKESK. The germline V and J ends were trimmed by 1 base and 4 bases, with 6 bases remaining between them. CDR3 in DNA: TGTGCCAGCAGCCAAGCGACCGCAGATACGCAGTATTTT. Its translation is CASSQATADTQYF.

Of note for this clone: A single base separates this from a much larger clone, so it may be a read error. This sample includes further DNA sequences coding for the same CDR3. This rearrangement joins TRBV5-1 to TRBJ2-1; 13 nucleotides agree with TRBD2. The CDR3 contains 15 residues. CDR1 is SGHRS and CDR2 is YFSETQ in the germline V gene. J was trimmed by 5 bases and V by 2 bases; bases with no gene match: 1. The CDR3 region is CASSLLAGGHNEQFF. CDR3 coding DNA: TGCGCCAGCAGCTTACTAGCGGGAGGGCACAATGAGCAGTTCTTC.

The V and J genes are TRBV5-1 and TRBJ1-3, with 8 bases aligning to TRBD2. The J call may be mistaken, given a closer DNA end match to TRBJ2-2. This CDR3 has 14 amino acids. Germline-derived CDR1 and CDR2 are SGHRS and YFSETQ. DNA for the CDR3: TGCGCCAGCGCGACTAGCGAGAACACCGGGGAGCTGTTTTTT. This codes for CASATSENTGELFF.

CDR3 sequence: CASSRNWPNEQFF. The CDR3 nucleotides read TGTGCCAGCAGTCGCAACTGGCCCAATGAGCAGTTCTTC. The chain links TRBV6-4 to TRBJ2-1; D gene unclear. The V end lost 5 bases, the J end lost 6 bases, and 11 bases lay between the germline ends. The CDR3 covers 13 residues. CDR1 and CDR2 (germline): MRHNA, SNTAGT.

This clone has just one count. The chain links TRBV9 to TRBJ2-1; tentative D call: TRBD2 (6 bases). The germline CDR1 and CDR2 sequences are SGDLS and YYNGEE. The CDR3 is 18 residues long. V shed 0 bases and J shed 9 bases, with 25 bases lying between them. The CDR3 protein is CASSVAASVTEGRGEQFF. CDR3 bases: TGTGCCAGCAGCGTAGCCGCTAGCGTTACGGAGGGCCGCGGTGAGCAGTTCTTC.

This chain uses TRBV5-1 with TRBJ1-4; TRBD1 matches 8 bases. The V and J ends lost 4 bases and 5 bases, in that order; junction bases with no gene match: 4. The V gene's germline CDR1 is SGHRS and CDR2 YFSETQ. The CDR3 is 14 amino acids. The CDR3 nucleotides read TGCGCCAGCAGCCCGACAGGGGCGAATGAAAAACTGTTTTTT. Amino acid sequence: CASSPTGANEKLFF.

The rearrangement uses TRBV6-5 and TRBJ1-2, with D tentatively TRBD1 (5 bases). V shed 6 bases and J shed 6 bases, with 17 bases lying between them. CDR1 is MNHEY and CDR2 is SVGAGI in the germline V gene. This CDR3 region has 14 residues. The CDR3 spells CASRDALVGDGYTF. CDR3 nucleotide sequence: TGTGCCAGCAGAGACGCTCTGGTAGGGGATGGCTACACCTTC.

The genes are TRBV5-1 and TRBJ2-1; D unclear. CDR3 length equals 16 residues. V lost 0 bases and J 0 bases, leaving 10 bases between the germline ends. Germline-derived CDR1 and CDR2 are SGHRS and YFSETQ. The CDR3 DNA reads TGCGCCAGCAGCTTGGGGGGTGACCTCTCCTACAATGAGCAGTTCTTC. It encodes CASSLGGDLSYNEQFF.

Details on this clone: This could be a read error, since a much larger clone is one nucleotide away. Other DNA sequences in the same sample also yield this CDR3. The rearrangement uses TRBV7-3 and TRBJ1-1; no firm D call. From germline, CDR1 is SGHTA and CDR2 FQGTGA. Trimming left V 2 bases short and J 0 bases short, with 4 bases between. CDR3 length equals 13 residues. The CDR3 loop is CASSLQMNTEAFF. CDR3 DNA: TGTGCCAGCAGCTTACAGATGAACACTGAAGCTTTCTTT. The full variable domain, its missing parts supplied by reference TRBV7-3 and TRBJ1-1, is GAGVSQTPSNKVTEKGKYVELRCDPISGHTALYWYRQSLGQGPEFLIYFQGTGAADDSGLPNDRFFAVRPEGSVSTLKIQRTERGDSAVYLCASSLQMNTEAFFGQGTRLTVV.

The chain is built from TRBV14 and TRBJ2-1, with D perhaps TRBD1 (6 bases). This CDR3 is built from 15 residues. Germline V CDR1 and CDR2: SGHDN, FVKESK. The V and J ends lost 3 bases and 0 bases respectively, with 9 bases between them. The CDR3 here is CASSHPRGSYNEQFF. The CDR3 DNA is TGTGCCAGCAGCCACCCCAGGGGCTCCTACAATGAGCAGTTCTTC.

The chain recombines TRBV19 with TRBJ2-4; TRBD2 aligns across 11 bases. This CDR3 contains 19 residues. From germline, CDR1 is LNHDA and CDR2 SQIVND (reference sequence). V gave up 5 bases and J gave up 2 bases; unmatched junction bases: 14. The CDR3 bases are TGTGCCAGTAGTCCCCGCGGGACTAGCGGAGCCTCCCCCAAAAACATTCAGTACTTC. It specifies CASSPRGTSGASPKNIQYF. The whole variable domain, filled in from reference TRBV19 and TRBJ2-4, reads DGGITQSPKYLFRKEGQNVTLSCEQNLNHDAMYWYRQDPGQGLRLIYYSQIVNDFQKGDIAEGYSVSREKKESFPLTVTSAQKNPTAFYLCASSPRGTSGASPKNIQYFGAGTRLSVL.